This TCR beta chain was identified during a study of OX40 agonist ivuxolimab in advanced cancers. This clone was counted once. Germline V gives CDR1 SGHDT, CDR2 YYEEEE. With 6 bases clipped from V and 0 bases from J, the junction kept 12 bases outside the gene matches. The CDR3 extends over 17 amino acids. Clones were read by immunoSEQ multiplex PCR, and TCRdb kept only the in-frame ones, dropping some. This sample has about 30,000 clones, with 84% found just once. This receptor was identified in an adult with an advanced solid tumor such as melanoma, head and neck, liver or kidney cancer. The sequences come from CD4+ or CD8+ T cells sorted from blood, collected in a trial of the OX40 agonist ivuxolimab. The chain combines TRBV5-6 with TRBJ2-1; TRBD1 matches at 7 bases. CDR3 sequence: CASNLLTGKSSYNEQFF. CDR3 bases: TGTGCCAGCAACCTCTTGACAGGGAAAAGCTCCTACAATGAGCAGTTCTTC.